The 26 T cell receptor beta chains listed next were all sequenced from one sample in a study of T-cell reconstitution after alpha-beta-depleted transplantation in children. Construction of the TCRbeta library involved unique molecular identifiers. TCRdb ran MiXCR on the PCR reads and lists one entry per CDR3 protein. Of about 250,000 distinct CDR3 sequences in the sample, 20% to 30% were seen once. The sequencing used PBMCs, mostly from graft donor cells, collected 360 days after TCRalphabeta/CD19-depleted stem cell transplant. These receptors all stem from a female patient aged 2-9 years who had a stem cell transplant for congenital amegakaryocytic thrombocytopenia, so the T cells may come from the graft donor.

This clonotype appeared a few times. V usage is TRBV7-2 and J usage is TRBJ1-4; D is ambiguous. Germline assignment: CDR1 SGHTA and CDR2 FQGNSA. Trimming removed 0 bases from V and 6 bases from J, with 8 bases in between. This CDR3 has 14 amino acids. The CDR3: CASSLAFRDEKLFF. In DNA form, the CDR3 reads TGTGCCAGCAGCTTAGCGTTTAGGGATGAAAAACTGTTTTTT.

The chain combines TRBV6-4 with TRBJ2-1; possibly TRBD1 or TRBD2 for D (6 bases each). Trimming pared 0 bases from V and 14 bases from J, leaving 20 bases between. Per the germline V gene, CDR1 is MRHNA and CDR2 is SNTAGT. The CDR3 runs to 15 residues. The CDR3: CASSDSLHFGGGKFF. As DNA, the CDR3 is TGTGCCAGCAGTGACTCTTTACACTTCGGAGGGGGGAAGTTCTTC.

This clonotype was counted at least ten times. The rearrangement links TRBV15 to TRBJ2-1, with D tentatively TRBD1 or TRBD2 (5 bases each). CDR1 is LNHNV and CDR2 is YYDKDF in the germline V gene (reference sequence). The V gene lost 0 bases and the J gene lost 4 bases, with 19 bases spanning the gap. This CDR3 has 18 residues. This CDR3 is CATSRERAPFGGYNEQFF. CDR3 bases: TGTGCCACCAGCAGAGAGAGGGCCCCGTTTGGGGGTTACAATGAGCAGTTCTTC.

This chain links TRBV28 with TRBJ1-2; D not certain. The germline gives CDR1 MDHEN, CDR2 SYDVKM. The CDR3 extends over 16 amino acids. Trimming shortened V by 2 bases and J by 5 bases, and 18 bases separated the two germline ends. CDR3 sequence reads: CASSLVAAATPYGYTF. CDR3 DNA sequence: TGTGCCAGCAGTTTAGTAGCGGCCGCCACCCCTTATGGCTACACCTTC.

This chain's CDR3 is CASSQGRAYGRAYNEQFF. The CDR3 DNA is TGCGCCAGCAGCCAAGGAAGGGCATACGGGAGGGCCTACAATGAGCAGTTCTTC. V usage is TRBV4-1 and J usage is TRBJ2-1, with 8 bases lining up with TRBD2. CDR3 length equals 18 residues. Per the germline V gene, CDR1 is MGHRA and CDR2 is YSYEKL. After removal of 1 base from V and 2 bases from J, the junction contained 10 bases not matched to a gene.

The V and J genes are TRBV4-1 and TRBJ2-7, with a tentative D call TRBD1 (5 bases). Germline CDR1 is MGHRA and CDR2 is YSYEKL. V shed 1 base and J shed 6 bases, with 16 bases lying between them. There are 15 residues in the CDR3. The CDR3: CASSQVQGYPGEQYF. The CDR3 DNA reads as TGCGCCAGCAGCCAAGTGCAGGGTTATCCTGGCGAGCAGTACTTC.

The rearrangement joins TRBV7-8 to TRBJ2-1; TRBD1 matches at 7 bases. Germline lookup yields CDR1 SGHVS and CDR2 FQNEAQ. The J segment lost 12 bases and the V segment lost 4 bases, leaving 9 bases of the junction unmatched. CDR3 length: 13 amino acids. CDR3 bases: TGTGCCAGCAGCTCAAGCCCGGGACAGCCGCAGTTCTTC. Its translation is CASSSSPGQPQFF.

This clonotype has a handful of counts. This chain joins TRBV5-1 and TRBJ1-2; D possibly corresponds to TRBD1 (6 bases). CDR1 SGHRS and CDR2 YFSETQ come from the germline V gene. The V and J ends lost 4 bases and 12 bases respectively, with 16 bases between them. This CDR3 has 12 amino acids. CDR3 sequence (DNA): TGCGCCAGCAGCCCGGACGAGGGACATGACACCTTC. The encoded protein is CASSPDEGHDTF.

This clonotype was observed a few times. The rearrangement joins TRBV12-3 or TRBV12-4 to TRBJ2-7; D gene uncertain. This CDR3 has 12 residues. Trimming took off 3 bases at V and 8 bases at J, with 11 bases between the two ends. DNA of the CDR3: TGTGCCAGCAGTTTTCCTCGGTCAAAGCAGTACTTC. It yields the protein CASSFPRSKQYF.

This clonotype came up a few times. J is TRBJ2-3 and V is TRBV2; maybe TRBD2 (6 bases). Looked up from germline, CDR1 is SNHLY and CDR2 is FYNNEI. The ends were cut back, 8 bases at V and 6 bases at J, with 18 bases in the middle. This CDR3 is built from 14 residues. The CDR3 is CASRPREIGDTQYF. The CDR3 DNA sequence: TGTGCCAGCCGCCCACGGGAGATCGGGGATACGCAGTATTTT.

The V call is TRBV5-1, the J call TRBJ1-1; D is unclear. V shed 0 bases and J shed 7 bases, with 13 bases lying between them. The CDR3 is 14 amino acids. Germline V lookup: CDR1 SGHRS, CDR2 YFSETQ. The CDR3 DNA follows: TGCGCCAGCAGCTTGGGGACGGTCCCTTATGAAGCTTTCTTT. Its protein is CASSLGTVPYEAFF.

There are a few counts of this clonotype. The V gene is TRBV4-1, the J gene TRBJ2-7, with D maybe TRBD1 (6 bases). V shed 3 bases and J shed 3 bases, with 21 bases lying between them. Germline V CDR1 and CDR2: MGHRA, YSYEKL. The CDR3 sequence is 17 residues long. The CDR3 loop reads CASSHFLRTEKIYEQYF. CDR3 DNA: TGCGCCAGCAGCCACTTTCTAAGGACAGAGAAAATCTACGAGCAGTACTTC.

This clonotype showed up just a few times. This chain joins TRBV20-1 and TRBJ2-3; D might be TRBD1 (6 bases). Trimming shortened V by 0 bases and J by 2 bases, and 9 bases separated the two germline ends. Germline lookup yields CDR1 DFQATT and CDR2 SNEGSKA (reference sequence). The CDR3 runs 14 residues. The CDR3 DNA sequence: TGCAGTGCTAGAGAGGGGGCCTACACAGATACGCAGTATTTT. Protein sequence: CSAREGAYTDTQYF.

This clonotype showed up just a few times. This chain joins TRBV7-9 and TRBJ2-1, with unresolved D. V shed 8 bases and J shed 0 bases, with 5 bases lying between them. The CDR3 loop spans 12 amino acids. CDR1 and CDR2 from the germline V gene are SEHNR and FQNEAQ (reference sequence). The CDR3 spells CASDPSYNEQFF. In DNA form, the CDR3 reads TGTGCCAGCGATCCCTCCTACAATGAGCAGTTCTTC.

CDR3 loop: CASSQVLAGGGYNEQFF. The CDR3, as DNA: TGCGCCAGCAGCCAAGTTCTAGCGGGAGGGGGCTACAATGAGCAGTTCTTC. This chain uses TRBV4-3 with TRBJ2-1; TRBD2 agrees at 12 bases. Trimming removed 1 base from V and 3 bases from J; junction bases left unmatched: 4. The CDR3 has 17 residues. CDR1 and CDR2 (germline): LGHNA, YSLEER.

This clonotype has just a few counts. CDR3 in amino acids: CSVRMNTEAFF. The DNA of the CDR3 is TGCAGCGTTCGGATGAACACTGAAGCTTTCTTT. This chain links TRBV29-1 with TRBJ1-1; D remains unclear. CDR1 is SQVTM and CDR2 is ANQGSEA in the germline V gene. The V end was cut by 5 bases, the J end by 0 bases, with 4 bases between. CDR3 size: 11 residues.

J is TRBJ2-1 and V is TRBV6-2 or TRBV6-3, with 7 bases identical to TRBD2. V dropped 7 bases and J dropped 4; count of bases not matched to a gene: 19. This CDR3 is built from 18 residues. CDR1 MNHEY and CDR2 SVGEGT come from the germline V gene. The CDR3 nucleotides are TGTGCCAGCATCAGTCCGGGGGGTGGCGGGCCCAGATACAATGAGCAGTTCTTC. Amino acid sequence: CASISPGGGGPRYNEQFF.

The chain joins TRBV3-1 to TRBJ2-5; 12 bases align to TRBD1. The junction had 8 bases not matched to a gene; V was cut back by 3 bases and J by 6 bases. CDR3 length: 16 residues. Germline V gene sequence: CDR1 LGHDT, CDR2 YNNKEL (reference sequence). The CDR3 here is CASSQGTGGAPKTQYF. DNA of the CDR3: TGTGCCAGCAGCCAGGGGACAGGGGGCGCCCCAAAGACCCAGTACTTC.

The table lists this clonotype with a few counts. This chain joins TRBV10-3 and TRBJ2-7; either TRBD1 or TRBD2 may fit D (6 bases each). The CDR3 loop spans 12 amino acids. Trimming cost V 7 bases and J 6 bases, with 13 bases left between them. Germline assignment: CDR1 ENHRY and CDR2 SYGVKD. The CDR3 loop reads CAIKVGGGEQYF. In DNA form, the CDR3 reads TGTGCCATCAAAGTTGGAGGGGGCGAGCAGTACTTC.

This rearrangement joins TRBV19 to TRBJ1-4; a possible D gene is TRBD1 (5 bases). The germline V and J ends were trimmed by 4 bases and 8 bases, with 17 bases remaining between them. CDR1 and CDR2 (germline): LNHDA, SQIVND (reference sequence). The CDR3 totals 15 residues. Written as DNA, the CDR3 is TGTGCCAGTAGTACGCAGGGAATAGTAGTGGAAAAACTGTTTTTT. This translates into CASSTQGIVVEKLFF.

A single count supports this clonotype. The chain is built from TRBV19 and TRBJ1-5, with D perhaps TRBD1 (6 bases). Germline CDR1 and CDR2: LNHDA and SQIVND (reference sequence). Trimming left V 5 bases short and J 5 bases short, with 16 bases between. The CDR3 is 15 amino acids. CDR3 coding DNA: TGTGCCAGTAGTTTTACCGACAGGCGACATCAGCCCCAGCATTTT. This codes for CASSFTDRRHQPQHF. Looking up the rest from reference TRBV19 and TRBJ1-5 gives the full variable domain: DGGITQSPKYLFRKEGQNVTLSCEQNLNHDAMYWYRQDPGQGLRLIYYSQIVNDFQKGDIAEGYSVSREKKESFPLTVTSAQKNPTAFYLCASSFTDRRHQPQHFGDGTRLSIL.

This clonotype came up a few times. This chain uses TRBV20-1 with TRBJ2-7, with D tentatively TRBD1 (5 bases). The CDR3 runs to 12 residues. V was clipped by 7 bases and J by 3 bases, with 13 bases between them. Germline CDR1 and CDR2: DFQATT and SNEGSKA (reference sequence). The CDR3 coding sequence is TGCAGTGTGAGCAGGGTGGGCTACGAGCAGTACTTC. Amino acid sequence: CSVSRVGYEQYF.

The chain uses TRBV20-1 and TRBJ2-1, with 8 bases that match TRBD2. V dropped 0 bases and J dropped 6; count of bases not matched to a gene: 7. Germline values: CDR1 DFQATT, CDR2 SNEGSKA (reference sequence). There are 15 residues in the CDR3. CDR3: CSAREVAGGGNEQFF. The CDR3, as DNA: TGCAGTGCTAGAGAAGTTGCGGGAGGAGGCAATGAGCAGTTCTTC.

CDR3 coding DNA: TGCGCCAGCAGCCATTCGGACCCACGATGGGGGGAGCTGTTTTTT. Translated: CASSHSDPRWGELFF. The V gene is TRBV4-1, the J gene TRBJ2-2; D uncertain. The germline V gene has CDR1 MGHRA and CDR2 YSYEKL. The CDR3 has 15 amino acids. With 3 bases removed from V and 8 bases from J, the gap between germline ends came to 16 bases.

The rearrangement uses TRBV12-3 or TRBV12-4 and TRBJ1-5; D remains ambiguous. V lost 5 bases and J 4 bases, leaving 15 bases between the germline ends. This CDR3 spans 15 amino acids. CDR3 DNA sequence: TGTGCCAGCAGTCCGGGATCTAAGTTGAATCAGCCCCAGCATTTT. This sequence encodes CASSPGSKLNQPQHF.

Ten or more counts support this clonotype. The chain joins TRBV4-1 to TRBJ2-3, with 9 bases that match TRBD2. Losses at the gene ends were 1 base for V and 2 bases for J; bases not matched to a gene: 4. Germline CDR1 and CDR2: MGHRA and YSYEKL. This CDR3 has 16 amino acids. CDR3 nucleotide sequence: TGCGCCAGCAGCCAAGCTAGCGGGGTATTCACAGATACGCAGTATTTT. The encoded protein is CASSQASGVFTDTQYF.